The 7 T cell receptor beta chains below come from one sample, sequenced in a study of blood T cell repertoires in COVID-19. The protocol was immunoSEQ multiplex PCR, while the TCRdb copy is restricted to in-frame clones and leaves out a portion. Of roughly 39,000 clones in the sample, around 87% were seen once. The material sequenced was peripheral blood. These receptor sequences come from a man aged 45-65 years with active or convalescent COVID-19.

This chain joins TRBV5-6 and TRBJ1-3, with 8 bases identical to TRBD1. V lost 2 bases and J lost 4; bases outside the gene matches: 5. The CDR3 runs 15 residues. Germline assignment: CDR1 SGHDT and CDR2 YYEEEE. CDR3 protein: CASSFLDRDGNTIYF. The CDR3 DNA reads as TGTGCCAGCAGCTTTTTGGACAGGGACGGAAACACCATATATTTT.

The chain recombines TRBV27 with TRBJ2-3; a possible D gene is TRBD2 (7 bases). In germline, CDR1 is MNHEY, CDR2 SMNVEV (reference sequence). The CDR3 is 15 amino acids. V lost 10 bases to trimming and J lost 0 bases, with 17 bases between them. The CDR3 DNA reads TGTGCCATCAAAGGGGGGGAGGGTAGCACAGATACGCAGTATTTT. Translation: CAIKGGEGSTDTQYF.

The chain is built from TRBV7-3 and TRBJ2-1; 11 nucleotides match TRBD2. V was clipped by 5 bases and J by 3 bases; unmatched bases: 6. CDR1 is SGHTA and CDR2 is FQGTGA in the germline V gene. The CDR3 is 16 amino acids. The DNA for the CDR3 is TGTGCCAGCAGCGTATCCGGGACTAGCGGCTACAATGAGCAGTTCTTC. Amino acids: CASSVSGTSGYNEQFF.

The chain is built from TRBV9 and TRBJ1-4; 7 bases fit TRBD1. Germline lookup yields CDR1 SGDLS and CDR2 YYNGEE. Trimming at V came to 0 bases and at J to 5 bases, leaving 4 bases not matched to a gene. The CDR3 extends over 15 amino acids. CDR3 amino acids: CASSVGGRGNEKLFF. The CDR3 DNA reads TGTGCCAGCAGCGTAGGCGGCAGGGGGAATGAAAAACTGTTTTTT.

The V and J genes are TRBV2 and TRBJ1-5, with TRBD1 as a possible D gene (6 bases). The V gene lost 5 bases and the J gene lost 5 bases, with 13 bases spanning the gap. Germline CDR1 SNHLY, CDR2 FYNNEI. The CDR3 runs to 14 residues. For the CDR3, the DNA is TGTGCCAGCAGTCATGAATCAGGGGATCAGCCCCAGCATTTT. Translation: CASSHESGDQPQHF. Using reference TRBV2 and TRBJ1-5 for the parts outside the CDR3, the full variable domain is EPEVTQTPSHQVTQMGQEVILRCVPISNHLYFYWYRQILGQKVEFLVSFYNNEISEKSEIFDDQFSVERPDGSNFTLKIRSTKLEDSAMYFCASSHESGDQPQHFGDGTRLSIL.

V and J are TRBV27 and TRBJ1-5, with 7 positions matching TRBD1. There are 14 residues in the CDR3. Germline loops: CDR1 MNHEY, CDR2 SMNVEV (reference sequence). V was clipped by 5 bases and J by 5 bases; unmatched bases: 6. The chain's CDR3 is CASSEGAEYQPQHF. The CDR3 DNA reads as TGTGCCAGCAGTGAGGGGGCAGAATATCAGCCCCAGCATTTT.

The chain links TRBV29-1 to TRBJ2-2; the match to TRBD2 covers 7 bases. Trimming removed 4 bases from V and 1 base from J; junction bases left unmatched: 0. Germline V gene data show CDR1 as SQVTM and CDR2 as ANQGSEA. This CDR3 region has 13 residues. CDR3 DNA sequence: TGCAGCGTTGGCGGGGGGAACACCGGGGAGCTGTTTTTT. It translates to CSVGGGNTGELFF.